The rows below give T cell receptor beta chains drawn from one sample of a study of blood T cell repertoires in COVID-19. The data were produced by immunoSEQ multiplex PCR, yet TCRdb's version contains in-frame clones alone and is incomplete. Of fewer than 250,000 clones in the sample, about 85% are singletons; the top ten hold over 1.5%. What was sequenced was peripheral blood. The receptors shown here come from a man in his sixties or seventies with acute or convalescent COVID-19. Both conserved end residues are part of each CDR3. D genes are given only for firm matches. For some rows the clone size is stated as once, few or many, or as a class when expanded; others skip it.

clone size: -; D gene: -; J gene: TRBJ2-1; V gene: TRBV7-9; CDR3 protein: CASSSSGGGEQFF; CDR3 DNA: TGTGCCAGCAGCTCCTCAGGGGGAGGTGAGCAGTTCTTC
clone size: -; D gene: -; J gene: TRBJ2-3; V gene: TRBV7-3; CDR3 protein: CASSLRAGATGDTQYF; CDR3 DNA: TGTGCCAGCAGCTTACGGGCAGGGGCAACTGGAGATACGCAGTATTTT
clone size: -; D gene: -; J gene: TRBJ1-1; V gene: TRBV9; CDR3 protein: CASSIDGATNTEAFF; CDR3 DNA: TGTGCCAGCAGCATTGATGGGGCAACGAACACTGAAGCTTTCTTT
clone size: once; D gene: -; J gene: TRBJ2-3; V gene: TRBV7-2; CDR3 protein: CASSARVSDTQYF; CDR3 DNA: TGTGCCAGCAGCGCCCGGGTCTCAGATACGCAGTATTTT
clone size: -; D gene: TRBD2; J gene: TRBJ2-1; V gene: TRBV19; CDR3 protein: CASSFSIPGTSVLYNEQFF; CDR3 DNA: TGTGCCAGTAGTTTCTCTATCCCTGGAACTAGCGTGCTTTACAATGAGCAGTTCTTC
clone size: -; D gene: TRBD2; J gene: TRBJ2-7; V gene: TRBV11-2; CDR3 protein: CASSSPTSGILYEQYF; CDR3 DNA: TGTGCCAGCAGCTCCCCGACTAGCGGGATTCTGTACGAGCAGTACTTC
clone size: -; D gene: TRBD2; J gene: TRBJ2-2; V gene: TRBV4-1; CDR3 protein: CASSQAPARTSGSITGELFF; CDR3 DNA: TGCGCCAGCAGCCAAGCTCCGGCCCGGACTAGCGGGAGTATCACCGGGGAGCTGTTTTTT
clone size: few; D gene: TRBD1; J gene: TRBJ2-5; V gene: TRBV6-5; CDR3 protein: CASRTGQYQETQYF; CDR3 DNA: TGTGCCAGCAGGACGGGACAGTACCAAGAGACCCAGTACTTC
clone size: -; D gene: TRBD2; J gene: TRBJ2-5; V gene: TRBV5-1; CDR3 protein: CASSLGLGLLQETQYF; CDR3 DNA: TGCGCCAGCAGCTTGGGATTGGGACTACTACAAGAGACCCAGTACTTC
clone size: -; D gene: -; J gene: TRBJ1-1; V gene: TRBV25-1; CDR3 protein: CASRQQGNTEAFF; CDR3 DNA: TGTGCCAGCAGACAACAGGGGAACACTGAAGCTTTCTTT
clone size: -; D gene: -; J gene: TRBJ1-1; V gene: TRBV5-1; CDR3 protein: CASRGADRLEAFF; CDR3 DNA: TGCGCCAGCAGGGGGGCGGATAGGCTAGAAGCTTTCTTT
clone size: -; D gene: -; J gene: TRBJ1-1; V gene: TRBV28; CDR3 protein: CASTPGRNTEAFF; CDR3 DNA: TGTGCCAGCACTCCAGGCAGGAACACTGAAGCTTTCTTT
clone size: once; D gene: -; J gene: TRBJ2-3; V gene: TRBV10-3; CDR3 protein: CAISDGGSDTQYF; CDR3 DNA: TGTGCCATCAGTGACGGGGGATCAGATACGCAGTATTTT
clone size: -; D gene: -; J gene: TRBJ2-1; V gene: TRBV5-4; CDR3 protein: CASSLAGQYNEQFF; CDR3 DNA: TGTGCCAGCAGCTTGGCAGGACAGTACAATGAGCAGTTCTTC
clone size: -; D gene: TRBD1; J gene: TRBJ2-1; V gene: TRBV7-3; CDR3 protein: CASSSTGTGYEQFF; CDR3 DNA: TGTGCCAGCAGCTCTACCGGGACAGGGTATGAGCAGTTCTTC
clone size: -; D gene: TRBD1; J gene: TRBJ2-7; V gene: TRBV12-3/TRBV12-4; CDR3 protein: CAIRQGASYEQYF; CDR3 DNA: TGTGCCATCCGACAGGGGGCCTCCTACGAGCAGTACTTC
clone size: once; D gene: TRBD1; J gene: TRBJ1-5; V gene: TRBV27; CDR3 protein: CASSSRGARSNQPQHF; CDR3 DNA: TGTGCCAGCAGCAGCAGGGGGGCGAGAAGCAATCAGCCCCAGCATTTT
clone size: few; D gene: TRBD1; J gene: TRBJ2-2; V gene: TRBV9; CDR3 protein: CASRPGTANTGELFF; CDR3 DNA: TGTGCCAGCCGTCCGGGGACAGCGAACACCGGGGAGCTGTTTTTT
clone size: -; D gene: -; J gene: TRBJ2-1; V gene: TRBV30; CDR3 protein: CAWSVGRISYNEQFF; CDR3 DNA: TGTGCCTGGAGTGTGGGCAGAATTTCCTACAATGAGCAGTTCTTC
clone size: -; D gene: TRBD2; J gene: TRBJ2-3; V gene: TRBV9; CDR3 protein: CASSVGWEGTDTQYF; CDR3 DNA: TGTGCCAGCAGCGTAGGGTGGGAGGGGACAGATACGCAGTATTTT
clone size: -; D gene: TRBD2; J gene: TRBJ2-1; V gene: TRBV3-1/TRBV3-2; CDR3 protein: CASSQEGLAGVVEQFF; CDR3 DNA: TGTGCCAGCAGCCAAGAGGGACTAGCGGGAGTGGTTGAGCAGTTCTTC
clone size: once; D gene: -; J gene: TRBJ1-1; V gene: TRBV5-1; CDR3 protein: CASSPGGTLYGTEAFF; CDR3 DNA: TGCGCCAGCAGCCCGGGCGGGACTTTGTATGGCACTGAAGCTTTCTTT
clone size: once; D gene: TRBD1; J gene: TRBJ2-5; V gene: TRBV3-1/TRBV3-2; CDR3 protein: CASSQEGWGRGRQETQYF; CDR3 DNA: TGTGCCAGCAGCCAAGAAGGATGGGGCAGGGGGCGTCAAGAGACCCAGTACTTC
clone size: -; D gene: TRBD2; J gene: TRBJ2-2; V gene: TRBV10-3; CDR3 protein: CATSSGPNTGELFF; CDR3 DNA: TGTGCCACCTCTAGCGGCCCGAACACCGGGGAGCTGTTTTTT
clone size: -; D gene: TRBD1; J gene: TRBJ2-7; V gene: TRBV11-2; CDR3 protein: CASSLLYGTGGEYEQYF; CDR3 DNA: TGTGCCAGCAGCTTATTGTATGGCACAGGGGGAGAATACGAGCAGTACTTC
clone size: -; D gene: TRBD1; J gene: TRBJ1-2; V gene: TRBV7-9; CDR3 protein: CASSPEGQGGYTF; CDR3 DNA: TGTGCCAGCAGCCCAGAGGGACAGGGAGGCTACACCTTC
clone size: few; D gene: TRBD2; J gene: TRBJ2-7; V gene: TRBV27; CDR3 protein: CASSVLAGGLSYEQYF; CDR3 DNA: TGTGCCAGCAGTGTCCTAGCGGGAGGCCTCTCCTACGAGCAGTACTTC
clone size: -; D gene: TRBD2; J gene: TRBJ2-6; V gene: TRBV27; CDR3 protein: CASRREGRFSGANVLTF; CDR3 DNA: TGTGCCAGCAGACGGGAGGGCCGTTTTTCTGGGGCCAACGTCCTGACTTTC
clone size: few; D gene: TRBD2; J gene: TRBJ2-3; V gene: TRBV4-1; CDR3 protein: CASSPGTSGTSTDTQYF; CDR3 DNA: TGCGCCAGCAGCCCCGGGACTAGCGGCACTAGCACAGATACGCAGTATTTT
clone size: -; D gene: -; J gene: TRBJ1-1; V gene: TRBV10-3; CDR3 protein: CAISESPGAGENTEAFF; CDR3 DNA: TGTGCCATCAGTGAAAGTCCTGGGGCAGGGGAGAACACTGAAGCTTTCTTT
clone size: once; D gene: TRBD2; J gene: TRBJ2-1; V gene: TRBV15; CDR3 protein: CATSRKWQTSGGSYNEQFF; CDR3 DNA: TGTGCCACCAGCAGAAAGTGGCAGACTAGCGGGGGTTCCTACAATGAGCAGTTCTTC
clone size: -; D gene: -; J gene: TRBJ1-1; V gene: TRBV7-2; CDR3 protein: CASSYSDTRGAFF; CDR3 DNA: TGTGCCAGCAGCTATTCCGACACCCGGGGAGCTTTCTTT
clone size: once; D gene: TRBD1; J gene: TRBJ1-2; V gene: TRBV18; CDR3 protein: CASSPQTGEGYTF; CDR3 DNA: TGTGCCAGCTCACCCCAGACAGGGGAAGGCTACACCTTC
clone size: -; D gene: TRBD2; J gene: TRBJ2-1; V gene: TRBV19; CDR3 protein: CASSIQIAGHEQFF; CDR3 DNA: TGTGCCAGTAGTATTCAGATAGCGGGACATGAGCAGTTCTTC
clone size: -; D gene: TRBD2; J gene: TRBJ2-1; V gene: TRBV5-6; CDR3 protein: CASIPGGGRSYNEQFF; CDR3 DNA: TGTGCCAGCATCCCGGGGGGAGGGCGTTCCTACAATGAGCAGTTCTTC
clone size: -; D gene: -; J gene: TRBJ2-5; V gene: TRBV5-6; CDR3 protein: CASSLKAGVETQYF; CDR3 DNA: TGTGCCAGCAGCTTGAAGGCAGGGGTAGAGACCCAGTACTTC
clone size: -; D gene: -; J gene: TRBJ1-4; V gene: TRBV6-1; CDR3 protein: CASSEARQGGEKLFF; CDR3 DNA: TGTGCCAGCAGTGAAGCCCGTCAGGGAGGCGAAAAACTGTTTTTT
clone size: -; D gene: -; J gene: TRBJ2-1; V gene: TRBV15; CDR3 protein: CATSRPGYEQFF; CDR3 DNA: TGTGCCACCAGCAGACCAGGTTATGAGCAGTTCTTC
clone size: few; D gene: -; J gene: TRBJ1-2; V gene: TRBV18; CDR3 protein: CASSPTIGTENYGYTF; CDR3 DNA: TGTGCCAGCTCACCCACCATTGGAACAGAAAACTATGGCTACACCTTC
clone size: -; D gene: TRBD1; J gene: TRBJ2-5; V gene: TRBV11-2; CDR3 protein: CASSLVQGAYQETQYF; CDR3 DNA: TGTGCCAGCAGCTTAGTGCAGGGGGCCTACCAAGAGACCCAGTACTTC
clone size: -; D gene: -; J gene: TRBJ2-7; V gene: TRBV12-3/TRBV12-4; CDR3 protein: CASSPRQGGEQYF; CDR3 DNA: TGTGCCAGCAGCCCCCGCCAGGGGGGTGAGCAGTACTTC
clone size: -; D gene: -; J gene: TRBJ2-1; V gene: TRBV5-1; CDR3 protein: CASSLGVNNEQFF; CDR3 DNA: TGCGCCAGCAGCTTGGGAGTTAACAATGAGCAGTTCTTC
clone size: -; D gene: -; J gene: TRBJ2-2; V gene: TRBV7-2; CDR3 protein: CASSPGHQDTGELFF; CDR3 DNA: TGTGCCAGCAGCCCGGGACACCAAGACACCGGGGAGCTGTTTTTT
clone size: -; D gene: -; J gene: TRBJ2-7; V gene: TRBV6-2/TRBV6-3; CDR3 protein: CASSYATTGRRAFYEQYF; CDR3 DNA: TGTGCCAGCAGTTACGCAACGACCGGGAGAAGGGCTTTCTACGAGCAGTACTTC